The entry that follows covers one TCR beta chain sequence. The sample comes from a study of shared clonotypes between healthy human individuals. Some clones are missing from TCRdb's copy, which holds only in-frame ones; the method was immunoSEQ multiplex PCR. The sample lists around 480,000 clones, over 75% seen once, with 12% in the top ten. CDR3 length: 14 residues. Germline V gene data show CDR1 as SGHTA and CDR2 as FQGTGA. Trimming cost V 1 base and J 1 base, with 8 bases left between them. This sequence joins TRBV7-3 and TRBJ2-7; D call uncertain. The specimen sequenced was PBMCs. The clonotype comes from a woman in her forties in good health. Some clones in this sample may be carry-over from other donors' samples. The CDR3 region is CASSLRGPSYEQYF. For the CDR3, the DNA is TGTGCCAGCAGCTTAAGAGGACCATCCTACGAGCAGTACTTC.